The sequence of this TCR beta chain was determined in a study of cytomegalovirus exposure and HLA in healthy donors. Across the whole study: Out of about 179 million T cells, an earlier analysis found 117 million unique TCR beta sequences in total. Study findings and constraints: HLA restriction was apparent for most CMV-associated TCR beta chains in a later analysis. Later work found that TCR association rates differed between HLA loci; DRB1 had the most and HLA-C the fewest.

Germline V gives CDR1 MDHEN, CDR2 SYDVKM. V trimming: 7 bases; J trimming: 2 bases; junction bases outside the gene matches: 7. CDR3 length equals 15 residues. Sampled while nominally healthy, donors likely had unrecorded immune exposures. This PCR relied on a set of 60 Vbeta primers and 13 Jbeta primers. Clones were sequenced by immunoSEQ multiplex PCR, and TCRdb holds only the in-frame ones, with some missing. In the table there are over 100,000 clones, about 70% of which are singletons. In the case of this clone: Its antigen is unidentified.

The chain combines TRBV28 with TRBJ2-5; 10 bases map to TRBD2. Sequenced input: PBMCs. This TCR was recovered from a man aged 25-45 years in good health and CMV-seropositive. DNA for the CDR3: TGTGCCAGCATTGTAGCGGGGGGACCTCAAGAGACCCAGTACTTC. It encodes CASIVAGGPQETQYF.